This TCR beta chain was sequenced for a study of blood T cell repertoires in COVID-19. Overall study: PBMCs, B-cell-depleted T cells, or T cells provided the cDNA or gDNA that made up the material.

As processed by the authors: Amplifying reference gene primers gave estimates of nucleated cell counts. Some clones are missing from TCRdb's copy, which holds only in-frame ones; the method was immunoSEQ multiplex PCR. V and J calls and clone size are given by that table; D and trimming were obtained from the DNA. The table includes roughly 130,000 clones, roughly four fifths detected once. Germline V gene data show CDR1 as DFQATT and CDR2 as SNEGSKA (reference sequence). Trimming removed 6 bases from V and 6 bases from J, with 12 bases in between. The CDR3 totals 11 residues. The TCR was taken from a woman aged 50 to 60 with acute or convalescent COVID-19. The chain links TRBV20-1 to TRBJ2-7; D uncertain. Specimen: peripheral blood. The CDR3 reads CSAISEFEQYF. The CDR3 DNA sequence: TGCAGTGCCATTTCGGAGTTCGAGCAGTACTTC.